This T cell receptor (beta chain) was captured by sequencing in a study of blood T cell repertoires in COVID-19. Turning to the study itself: From the United States, Italy and Spain came samples of acute and convalescent COVID-19. Sources were T cells, B-cell-depleted T cells, or PBMCs; the material itself was cDNA or gDNA.

Original processing methods: Amplification from reference gene primers served as the basis for estimated nucleated cell counts. Some clones are missing from TCRdb's copy, which holds only in-frame ones; the method was immunoSEQ multiplex PCR. That table furnishes V, J and clone size, whereas the DNA furnished D and trimming. The table has about 120,000 clones, approximately 90% seen once. The ends were cut back, 9 bases at V and 1 base at J, with 6 bases in the middle. The CDR3 sequence is 11 residues long. Germline CDR1 LNHDA, CDR2 SQIVND (reference sequence). The sequence derives from a human donor with acute or convalescent COVID-19. The donor label of this sample is uncertain. This chain uses TRBV19 with TRBJ1-1, with D uncertain. Sequencing was carried out using peripheral blood. The CDR3 loop is CARGSNTEAFF. The CDR3 DNA reads as TGTGCCAGGGGCTCGAACACTGAAGCTTTCTTT.